This T cell receptor (beta chain) was captured by sequencing in a study of blood T cells in healthy people across ages. Together with a sample-barcoded 5' primer, a J-beta primer mix was included in a second PCR lasting about 6 to 11 cycles. TCRdb recomputed calls from the 5' RACE reads with MiXCR, one row per CDR3 protein. This table has 380,000 or so distinct CDR3 sequences, 50% to 60% appearing once. This clonotype appeared a single time. The germline V and J ends were trimmed by 0 bases and 0 bases, with 5 bases remaining between them. The length of the CDR3 is 14 residues. Per the germline V gene, CDR1 is LNHNV and CDR2 is YYDKDF (reference sequence). Donors gave roughly 10 milliliters of peripheral blood apiece.

This TCR derives from a man aged 60-69 years in good health. The chain employs TRBV15 and TRBJ1-1; D is uncertain. The sample comprised blood. CDR3 sequence: CATSRDSMNTEAFF. CDR3 nucleotide sequence: TGTGCCACCAGCAGAGATTCAATGAACACTGAAGCTTTCTTT.